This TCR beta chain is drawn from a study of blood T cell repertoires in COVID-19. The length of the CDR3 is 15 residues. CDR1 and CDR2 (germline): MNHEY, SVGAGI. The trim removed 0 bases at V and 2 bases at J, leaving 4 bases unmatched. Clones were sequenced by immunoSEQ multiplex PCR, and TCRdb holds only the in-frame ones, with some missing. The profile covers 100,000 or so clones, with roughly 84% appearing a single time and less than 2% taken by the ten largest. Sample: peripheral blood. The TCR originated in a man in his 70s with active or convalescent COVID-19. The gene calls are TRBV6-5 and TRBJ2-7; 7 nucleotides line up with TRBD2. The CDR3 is CASSYSLAATYEQYF. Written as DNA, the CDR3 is TGTGCCAGCAGTTACTCGCTAGCGGCAACCTACGAGCAGTACTTC.